This TCR beta chain stems from a study of blood T cell repertoires in COVID-19. Study as a whole: COVID-19 samples from acute and convalescent phases originated in the United States, Italy and Spain. The analysed material was cDNA or gDNA that came from T cells, B-cell-depleted T cells, or PBMCs.

Patients of the Seattle cohort, enrolled during active infection, were followed longitudinally. Per the study methods: For nucleated cells, counts were estimated from reference gene primer amplification. Clones were read by immunoSEQ multiplex PCR, and TCRdb kept only the in-frame ones, dropping some. V, J and clone size are those of that table, while D and trimming were read from the DNA. This sample has 84,000 or so clones; nearly 80% occur once, and the top ten carry about 6%. CDR1 is MNHEY, CDR2 SVGEGT, per germline. This CDR3 comprises 12 residues. The V end lost 4 bases, the J end lost 11 bases, and 12 bases lay between the germline ends.

The source material was peripheral blood. This clonotype was obtained from a man in his sixties or seventies with COVID-19, enrolled during active disease. The rearrangement uses TRBV6-2 or TRBV6-3 and TRBJ2-4; tentative D call: TRBD2 (5 bases). Written as DNA, the CDR3 is TGTGCCAGCAGTTTCCGGAGCGGAGTTCAGTACTTC. This codes for CASSFRSGVQYF.